The source of this TCR beta chain is a study of blood T cell repertoires in COVID-19. In the study overall: Spain, Italy and the United States supplied samples that represented acute and convalescent COVID-19.

Participants were aged about 18 to 95 years, lived in over 20 US areas, and enrolled virtually. Participants had their cohort set by participant-reported clinical history. V lost 3 bases and J 3 bases, leaving 10 bases between the germline ends. The germline gives CDR1 SGHAT, CDR2 FQDESV (reference sequence). The CDR3 is 14 residues long. Sequenced by immunoSEQ multiplex PCR; TCRdb stores in-frame clones only, minus some. This table has approximately 310,000 clones, about 85% appearing once. The TCR was taken from a woman aged 25 to 45 who had been exposed to COVID-19. Sequenced sample: PBMCs or T cells enriched from blood (not recorded which). The V gene is TRBV11-1, the J gene TRBJ2-3; weak D call: TRBD2 (6 bases). This CDR3 reads CASSFSGVTDTQYF. The CDR3 DNA follows: TGTGCCAGCAGCTTTTCGGGAGTGACAGATACGCAGTATTTT.